This T cell receptor (beta chain) emerged from a study of cytomegalovirus exposure and HLA in healthy donors. Points on this clone: The antigen is undetermined.

Study-level points and caveats: With DRB1 most and HLA-C fewest, TCR association rates differed between HLA loci in a later analysis. It was likely that a cluster of highly shared sequence variants was a sequencing artifact.

Germline V gene sequence: CDR1 MDHEN, CDR2 SYDVKM. J was trimmed by 3 bases and V by 7 bases; bases with no gene match: 7. This CDR3 contains 16 residues. The PCR was carried out with 60 Vbeta primers and 13 Jbeta primers. TCRdb's copy holds only in-frame clones and misses some; the assay was immunoSEQ multiplex PCR. This table has about 140,000 clones, 82% appearing once. V gene TRBV28 combines with J gene TRBJ2-6; 9 bases line up with TRBD2. The receptor's source is a middle-aged woman in good health and CMV-seronegative. The sequencing input was PBMCs. CDR3: CASKTSGPFGANVLTF. The CDR3 nucleotides read TGTGCCAGCAAAACTAGCGGGCCCTTTGGGGCCAACGTCCTGACTTTC.